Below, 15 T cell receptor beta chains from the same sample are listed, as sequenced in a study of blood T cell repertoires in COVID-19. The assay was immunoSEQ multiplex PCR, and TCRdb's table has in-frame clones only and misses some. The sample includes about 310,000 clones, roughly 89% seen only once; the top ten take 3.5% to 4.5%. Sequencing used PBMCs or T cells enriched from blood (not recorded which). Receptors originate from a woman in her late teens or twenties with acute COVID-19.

The CDR3 DNA reads as TGTGCCAGCAGCCAAGCGGGGGTGGGCCAGATCGGCTACACCTTC. Translation gives CASSQAGVGQIGYTF. The chain joins TRBV3-1 (or the pseudogene TRBV3-2) to TRBJ1-2; perhaps TRBD1 as D (5 bases). The V gene lost 1 base and the J gene lost 8 bases, with 17 bases spanning the gap. Germline V gene lookup returns CDR1 LGHDT and CDR2 YNNKEL (reference sequence). The CDR3 sequence is 15 residues long.

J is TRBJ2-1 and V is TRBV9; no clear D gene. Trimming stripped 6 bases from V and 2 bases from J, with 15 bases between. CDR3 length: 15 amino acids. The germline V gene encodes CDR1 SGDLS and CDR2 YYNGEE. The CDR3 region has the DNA TGTGCCAGCACCCGACTCCCGGAACCCTACAATGAGCAGTTCTTC. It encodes CASTRLPEPYNEQFF. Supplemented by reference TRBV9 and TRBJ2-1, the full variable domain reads DSGVTQTPKHLITATGQRVTLRCSPRSGDLSVYWYQQSLDQGLQFLIQYYNGEERAKGNILERFSAQQFPDLHSELNLSSLELGDSALYFCASTRLPEPYNEQFFGPGTRLTVL.

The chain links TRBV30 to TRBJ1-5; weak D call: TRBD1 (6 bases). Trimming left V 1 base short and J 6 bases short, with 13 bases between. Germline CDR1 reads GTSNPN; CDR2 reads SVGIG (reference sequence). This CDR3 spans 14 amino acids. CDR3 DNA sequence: TGTGCCTGGAGTGCGCAGGGGCTGGGTCAGCCCCAGCATTTT. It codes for CAWSAQGLGQPQHF. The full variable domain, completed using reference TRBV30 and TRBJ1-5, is SQTIHQWPATLVQPVGSPLSLECTVEGTSNPNLYWYRQAAGRGLQLLFYSVGIGQISSEVPQNLSASRPQDRQFILSSKKLLLSDSGFYLCAWSAQGLGQPQHFGDGTRLSIL.

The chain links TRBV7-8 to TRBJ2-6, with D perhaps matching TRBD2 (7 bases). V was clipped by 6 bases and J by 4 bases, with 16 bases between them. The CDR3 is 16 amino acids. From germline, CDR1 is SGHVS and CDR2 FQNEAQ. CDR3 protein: CASRKTGGEGANVLTF. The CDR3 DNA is TGTGCCAGCAGGAAGACGGGGGGCGAAGGGGCCAACGTCCTGACTTTC.

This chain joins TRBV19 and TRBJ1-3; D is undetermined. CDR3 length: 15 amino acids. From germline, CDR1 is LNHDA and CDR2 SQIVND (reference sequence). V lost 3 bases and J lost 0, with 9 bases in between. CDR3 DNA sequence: TGTGCCAGTAGTATCGAGACTCGCTCTGGAAACACCATATATTTT. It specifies CASSIETRSGNTIYF.

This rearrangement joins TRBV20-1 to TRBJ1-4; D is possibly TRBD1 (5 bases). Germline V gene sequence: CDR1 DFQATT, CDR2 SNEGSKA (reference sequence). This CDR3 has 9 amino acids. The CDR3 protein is CRPGGELFF. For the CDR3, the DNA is TGCAGGCCCGGGGGGGAACTGTTTTTT.

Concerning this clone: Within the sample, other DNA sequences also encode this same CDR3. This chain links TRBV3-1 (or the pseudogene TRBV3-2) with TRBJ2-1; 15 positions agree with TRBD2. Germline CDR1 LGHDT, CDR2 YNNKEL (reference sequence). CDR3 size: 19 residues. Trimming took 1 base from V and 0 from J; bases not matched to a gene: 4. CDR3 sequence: CASSQGGLAGGSSYNEQFF. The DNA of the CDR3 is TGTGCCAGCAGCCAAGGGGGACTAGCGGGAGGCAGCTCCTACAATGAGCAGTTCTTC.

The CDR3 DNA reads TGTGCCAGCAGTGACGGGACTAGCGGGGACAATGAGCAGTTCTTC. Translating gives CASSDGTSGDNEQFF. This chain links TRBV6-4 with TRBJ2-1, with TRBD2 matching over 13 bases. The CDR3 is 15 residues long. Per germline, CDR1 MRHNA and CDR2 SNTAGT. V dropped 2 bases and J dropped 5; count of bases not matched to a gene: 0.

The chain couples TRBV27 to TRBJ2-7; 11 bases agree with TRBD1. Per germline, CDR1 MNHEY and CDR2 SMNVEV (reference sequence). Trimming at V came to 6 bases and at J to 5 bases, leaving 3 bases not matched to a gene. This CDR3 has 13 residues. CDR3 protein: CASRRTGGNEQYF. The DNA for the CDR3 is TGTGCCAGCAGACGGACAGGGGGCAACGAGCAGTACTTC.

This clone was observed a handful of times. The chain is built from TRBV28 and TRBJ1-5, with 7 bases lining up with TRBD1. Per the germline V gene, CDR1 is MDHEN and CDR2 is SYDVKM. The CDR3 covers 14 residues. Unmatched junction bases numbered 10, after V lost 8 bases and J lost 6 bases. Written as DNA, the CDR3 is TGTGCCAGCGTTGGGGCTGACAGGGTTCAGCCCCAGCATTTT. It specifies CASVGADRVQPQHF.

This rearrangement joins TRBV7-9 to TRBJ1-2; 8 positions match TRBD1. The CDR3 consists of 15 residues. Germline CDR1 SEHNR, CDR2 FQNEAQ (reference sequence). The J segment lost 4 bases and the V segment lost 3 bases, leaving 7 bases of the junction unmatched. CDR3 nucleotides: TGTGCCAGCAGCTTGTTGGCAGGGGGCGTCTATGGCTACACCTTC. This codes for CASSLLAGGVYGYTF.

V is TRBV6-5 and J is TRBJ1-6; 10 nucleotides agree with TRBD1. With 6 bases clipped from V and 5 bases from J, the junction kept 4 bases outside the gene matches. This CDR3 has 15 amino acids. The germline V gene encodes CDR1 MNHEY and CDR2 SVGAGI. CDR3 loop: CASRRTGGDNSPLHF. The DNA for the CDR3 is TGTGCCAGCAGGCGGACAGGGGGAGATAATTCACCCCTCCACTTT.

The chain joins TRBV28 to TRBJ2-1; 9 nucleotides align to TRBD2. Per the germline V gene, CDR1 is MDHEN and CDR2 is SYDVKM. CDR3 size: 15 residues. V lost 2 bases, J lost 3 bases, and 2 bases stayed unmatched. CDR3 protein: CASSLAGGYYNEQFF. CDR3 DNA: TGTGCCAGCAGTTTAGCGGGAGGGTACTACAATGAGCAGTTCTTC.

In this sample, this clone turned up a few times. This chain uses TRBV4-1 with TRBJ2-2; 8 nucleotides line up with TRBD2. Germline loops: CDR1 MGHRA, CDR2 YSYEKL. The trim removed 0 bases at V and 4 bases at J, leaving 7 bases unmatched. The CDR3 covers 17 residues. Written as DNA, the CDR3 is TGCGCCAGCAGCCAAGAGGGACTAGTTCGGGTCACCGGGGAGCTGTTTTTT. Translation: CASSQEGLVRVTGELFF.

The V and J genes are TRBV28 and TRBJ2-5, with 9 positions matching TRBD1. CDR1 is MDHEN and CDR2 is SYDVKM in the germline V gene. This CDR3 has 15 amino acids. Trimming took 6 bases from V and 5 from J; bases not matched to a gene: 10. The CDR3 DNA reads TGTGCCAGCAGGCCGGGACAGGGTTTGATGGAGACCCAGTACTTC. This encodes CASRPGQGLMETQYF.